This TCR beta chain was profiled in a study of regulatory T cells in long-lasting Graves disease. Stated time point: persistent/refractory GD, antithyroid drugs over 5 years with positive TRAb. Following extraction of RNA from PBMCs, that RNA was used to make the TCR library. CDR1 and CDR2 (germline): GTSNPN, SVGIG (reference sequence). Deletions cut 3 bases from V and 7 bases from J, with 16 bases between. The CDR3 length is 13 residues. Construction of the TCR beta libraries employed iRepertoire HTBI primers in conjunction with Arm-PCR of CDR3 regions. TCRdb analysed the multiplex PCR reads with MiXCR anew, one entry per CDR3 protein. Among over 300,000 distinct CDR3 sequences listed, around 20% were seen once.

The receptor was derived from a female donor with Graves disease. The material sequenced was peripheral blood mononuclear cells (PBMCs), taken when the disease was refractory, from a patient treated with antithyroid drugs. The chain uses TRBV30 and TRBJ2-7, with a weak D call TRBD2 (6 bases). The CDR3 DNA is TGTGCCTGGAGACGGGGCGGGGTAGGGGAGCAGTACTTC. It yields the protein CAWRRGGVGEQYF.